One sample yielded the 26 T cell receptor beta chains listed below, sequenced in a study of blood T cell repertoires in COVID-19. Generated by immunoSEQ multiplex PCR, the TCRdb table keeps only in-frame clones and is missing some. Among 150,000 to 180,000 clones, approximately 85% were seen once, and the ten largest hold roughly 0.6%. Specimen: peripheral blood. These receptor sequences come from a man aged 55 to 70 with COVID-19, enrolled during active disease.

The rearrangement joins TRBV6-6 to TRBJ2-2; 8 bases match TRBD2. V lost 6 bases to trimming and J lost 1 base; unmatched junction nucleotides: 1. Germline CDR1 reads MNHNY; CDR2 reads SVGAGI (reference sequence). The CDR3 covers 14 residues. The CDR3 DNA reads as TGTGCCAGCAGCACTAGCGGGAACACCGGGGAGCTGTTTTTT. This gives the protein CASSTSGNTGELFF.

V gene TRBV28 combines with J gene TRBJ2-5; 8 bases are shared with TRBD1. The germline CDR1 and CDR2 sequences are MDHEN and SYDVKM. Trimming removed 6 bases from V and 1 base from J; junction bases left unmatched: 13. The CDR3 consists of 17 residues. CDR3 sequence: CASRNKWTGRPQETQYF. DNA for the CDR3: TGTGCCAGCAGAAATAAATGGACAGGGAGACCCCAAGAGACCCAGTACTTC.

Regarding this clone: Within the sample, other DNA sequences also encode this same CDR3. This chain links TRBV6-2 or TRBV6-3 with TRBJ1-5, with D possibly being TRBD1 (5 bases). The germline V and J ends were trimmed by 5 bases and 1 base, with 15 bases remaining between them. CDR1 is MNHEY and CDR2 is SVGEGT in the germline V gene. This CDR3 contains 16 residues. For the CDR3, the DNA is TGTGCCAGCAGTCCGCGGGGCCGCGGGAGCAATCAGCCCCAGCATTTT. Protein: CASSPRGRGSNQPQHF.

Written as DNA, the CDR3 is TGTGCCTGGGCCACCGGGACTAGCGGAGAGACCCAGTACTTC. Translated, it gives CAWATGTSGETQYF. This chain connects TRBV30 to TRBJ2-5; 11 bases fit TRBD2. Trimming removed 5 bases from V and 4 bases from J; junction bases left unmatched: 6. Germline values: CDR1 GTSNPN, CDR2 SVGIG (reference sequence). The CDR3 is made up of 14 amino acids.

V usage is TRBV18 and J usage is TRBJ1-3; no definite D call. V lost 10 bases, J lost 0 bases, and 16 bases lay in between. This CDR3 is built from 15 residues. CDR1 is KGHSH, CDR2 LQKENI, per germline. The CDR3 region has the DNA TGTGCCACCAAGGAAACAGCCGTCTCTGGAAACACCATATATTTT. It encodes CATKETAVSGNTIYF.

The rearrangement uses TRBV27 and TRBJ1-1; TRBD1 matches 8 bases. Germline V gene lookup returns CDR1 MNHEY and CDR2 SMNVEV (reference sequence). The CDR3 is 14 residues long. The junction had 8 bases not matched to a gene; V was cut back by 6 bases and J by 5 bases. CDR3 DNA sequence: TGTGCCAGCAGAAACCGACAGGGGAAGACTGAAGCTTTCTTT. Protein product: CASRNRQGKTEAFF.

This chain joins TRBV9 and TRBJ2-5, with 8 bases identical to TRBD2. The ends lost 10 bases at V and 1 base at J; junction bases unmatched: 6. Per germline, CDR1 SGDLS and CDR2 YYNGEE. This CDR3 has 13 residues. This CDR3 is CASSGGGQETQYF. Here the CDR3 DNA reads TGTGCCTCCTCGGGGGGGGGCCAAGAGACCCAGTACTTC.

The J gene is TRBJ2-7, the V gene TRBV11-1; 7 nucleotides match TRBD2. V lost 7 bases to trimming and J lost 2 bases; unmatched junction nucleotides: 8. Germline CDR1 is SGHAT and CDR2 is FQDESV (reference sequence). The CDR3 is 14 amino acids. The CDR3 DNA reads TGTGCCAGCAAGCGGGACGGAGGGACCTACGAGCAGTACTTC. This sequence encodes CASKRDGGTYEQYF. The whole variable domain, remainder taken from reference TRBV11-1 and TRBJ2-7, is EAEVAQSPRYKITEKSQAVAFWCDPISGHATLYWYRQILGQGPELLVQFQDESVVDDSQLPKDRFSAERLKGVDSTLKIQPAELGDSAMYLCASKRDGGTYEQYFGPGTRLTVT.

This clone appeared a few times. The genes are TRBV5-5 and TRBJ1-5; no clear D. The CDR3 runs 17 residues. Trimming removed 3 bases at V and 2 bases at J, with 18 bases between. Germline CDR1 SGHKS, CDR2 YYEKEE (reference sequence). The CDR3 region is CASSSQAWAFGNQPQHF. DNA for the CDR3: TGTGCCAGCAGCTCCCAGGCGTGGGCGTTCGGCAATCAGCCCCAGCATTTT.

V usage is TRBV10-3 and J usage is TRBJ2-5; D uncertain. The CDR3 has 11 residues. Germline CDR1 ENHRY, CDR2 SYGVKD. Trimming pared 11 bases from V and 5 bases from J, leaving 12 bases between. The DNA of the CDR3 is TGTGCCTCGTCAGCGAGTGAGACCCAGTACTTC. Protein product: CASSASETQYF.

DNA of the CDR3: TGTGCCAGTAGAGAGTTTCCGGGACAGAGAGAAAAACTGTTTTTT. Translated: CASREFPGQREKLFF. The V and J genes are TRBV19 and TRBJ1-4, with TRBD1 matching over 7 bases. J gave up 8 bases and V 6 bases, and 12 bases lay outside the gene matches. CDR1 is LNHDA, CDR2 SQIVND, per germline (reference sequence). The CDR3 spans 15 residues.

The chain uses TRBV19 and TRBJ1-5, with TRBD1 as a possible D gene (6 bases). The CDR3 has 14 amino acids. Per germline, CDR1 LNHDA and CDR2 SQIVND (reference sequence). Trimming cost V 7 bases and J 2 bases, with 12 bases left between them. The CDR3 sequence is CASITGSGNQPQHF. CDR3 bases: TGTGCCAGTATCACAGGGTCGGGCAATCAGCCCCAGCATTTT.

This chain links TRBV19 with TRBJ1-1; TRBD1 matches 8 bases. The germline V gene has CDR1 LNHDA and CDR2 SQIVND (reference sequence). Germline trimming cut 7 bases from V and 1 base from J; bases unmatched to any gene: 2. The CDR3 loop spans 13 amino acids. CDR3 amino acids: CASTDRGNTEAFF. CDR3 DNA: TGTGCCAGTACTGACAGGGGGAACACTGAAGCTTTCTTT.

The chain is built from TRBV19 and TRBJ2-3; 7 nucleotides align to TRBD1. There are 15 residues in the CDR3. The J segment lost 1 base and the V segment lost 9 bases, leaving 10 bases of the junction unmatched. In germline, CDR1 is LNHDA, CDR2 SQIVND (reference sequence). The CDR3 coding sequence is TGTGCCAGCAGCCTAGGACAGGCCGGCACAGATACGCAGTATTTT. Translating gives CASSLGQAGTDTQYF.

J is TRBJ1-4 and V is TRBV19, with unresolved D. The germline CDR1 and CDR2 sequences are LNHDA and SQIVND (reference sequence). V was shortened by 8 bases and J by 0 bases, with 10 bases between the two germline ends. The CDR3 spans 14 residues. CDR3 sequence reads: CASSTIATNEKLFF. The CDR3, as DNA: TGTGCCAGTTCCACTATCGCAACTAATGAAAAACTGTTTTTT.

V and J are TRBV30 and TRBJ1-2, with 9 bases matching TRBD1. The germline V gene has CDR1 GTSNPN and CDR2 SVGIG (reference sequence). J was trimmed by 7 bases and V by 1 base; bases with no gene match: 7. The CDR3 is 14 amino acids. The CDR3 nucleotides read TGTGCCTGGAGTGGGACAGGGGCACGGTCTGGCTACACCTTC. Protein sequence: CAWSGTGARSGYTF.

The rearrangement uses TRBV6-5 and TRBJ1-1; 7 bases are a match to TRBD1. In germline, CDR1 is MNHEY, CDR2 SVGAGI. CDR3 length equals 13 residues. With 6 bases clipped from V and 1 base from J, the junction kept 2 bases outside the gene matches. CDR3 sequence (DNA): TGTGCCAGCAGGCCAGGGGGGAACACTGAAGCTTTCTTT. It codes for CASRPGGNTEAFF.

The rearrangement links TRBV7-8 to TRBJ1-2; 7 bases fit TRBD1. The CDR3 totals 16 residues. Germline V gives CDR1 SGHVS, CDR2 FQNEAQ. The V gene end was trimmed by 4 bases and the J gene end by 5 bases; junction bases not matched to a gene: 13. The DNA of the CDR3 is TGTGCCAGCAGCTCTCCGTCGACAGGGTTGAAGTATGGCTACACCTTC. Translated, it gives CASSSPSTGLKYGYTF.

J is TRBJ2-7 and V is TRBV7-8; D is possibly TRBD1 (5 bases). CDR1 and CDR2 (germline): SGHVS, FQNEAQ. CDR3 length equals 16 residues. V dropped 5 bases and J dropped 1 base, with 18 bases sitting between them. CDR3 sequence: CASSPPFRDGSYEQYF. Written as DNA, the CDR3 is TGTGCCAGCAGCCCTCCATTCAGGGATGGGTCCTACGAGCAGTACTTC.

The chain is built from TRBV5-5 and TRBJ2-7; 10 bases map to TRBD2. Germline V CDR1 and CDR2: SGHKS, YYEKEE (reference sequence). J was trimmed by 2 bases and V by 5 bases; bases with no gene match: 7. CDR3 length: 15 residues. The CDR3 protein is CASRRGTSVTYEQYF. The CDR3 DNA follows: TGTGCCAGCAGACGAGGGACTAGCGTAACCTACGAGCAGTACTTC.

The rearrangement joins TRBV15 to TRBJ1-2; perhaps TRBD1 as D (5 bases). The CDR3 consists of 13 residues. Trimming removed 1 base at V and 6 bases at J, with 9 bases between. Looked up from germline, CDR1 is LNHNV and CDR2 is YYDKDF (reference sequence). The CDR3 DNA sequence: TGTGCCACCAGCAGAGGCCAGGGTGATGGCTACACCTTC. Encoded protein: CATSRGQGDGYTF.

On this clone itself: In the same sample, other DNA sequences code for this CDR3. This chain joins TRBV3-1 (or the pseudogene TRBV3-2) and TRBJ2-7, with 8 bases aligning to TRBD1. The CDR3 is 14 residues long. Germline V lookup: CDR1 LGHDT, CDR2 YNNKEL (reference sequence). The J segment lost 3 bases and the V segment lost 3 bases, leaving 4 bases of the junction unmatched. The CDR3 protein is CASSQGTGGYEQYF. In DNA form, the CDR3 reads TGTGCCAGCAGCCAGGGGACAGGAGGCTACGAGCAGTACTTC.

The rearrangement uses TRBV7-8 and TRBJ2-7; weak D call: TRBD1 (7 bases). The CDR3 contains 14 residues. V was trimmed by 5 bases and J by 4 bases, leaving 15 bases between them. CDR1 is SGHVS and CDR2 is FQNEAQ in the germline V gene. DNA of the CDR3: TGTGCCAGCAGCACACACCCAGGGGGGTACGAGCAGTACTTC. Protein product: CASSTHPGGYEQYF.

The V call is TRBV2, the J call TRBJ2-2; TRBD1 is a possible D gene (5 bases). The CDR3 is 14 amino acids. V lost 6 bases and J 0 bases, leaving 8 bases between the germline ends. Germline values: CDR1 SNHLY, CDR2 FYNNEI. CDR3 region: CASRRQPNTGELFF. The DNA of the CDR3 is TGTGCCAGCAGGAGACAGCCGAACACCGGGGAGCTGTTTTTT. Supplemented by reference TRBV2 and TRBJ2-2, the full variable domain reads EPEVTQTPSHQVTQMGQEVILRCVPISNHLYFYWYRQILGQKVEFLVSFYNNEISEKSEIFDDQFSVERPDGSNFTLKIRSTKLEDSAMYFCASRRQPNTGELFFGEGSRLTVL.

This clone was found a few times. This chain connects TRBV10-3 to TRBJ1-2, with D maybe TRBD1 (5 bases). The length of the CDR3 is 14 residues. V lost 3 bases and J 4 bases, leaving 12 bases between the germline ends. Germline assignment: CDR1 ENHRY and CDR2 SYGVKD. In DNA form, the CDR3 reads TGTGCCATCAGTGAAGGCAGGGAGGGCTATGGCTACACCTTC. As protein: CAISEGREGYGYTF.

The rearrangement uses TRBV5-1 and TRBJ1-6, with 8 bases matching TRBD1. Germline loops: CDR1 SGHRS, CDR2 YFSETQ. With 0 bases clipped from V and 7 bases from J, the junction kept 3 bases outside the gene matches. This CDR3 region has 15 residues. The CDR3 protein is CASSLAGTGNSPLHF. CDR3 coding DNA: TGCGCCAGCAGCTTGGCCGGGACAGGAAATTCACCCCTCCACTTT.